The 21 T cell receptor beta chains below were found in one sample sequenced in a study of CD8+ T cells in alopecia areata. Treatment meaning: oral pan-JAK inhibitor, 5-10 mg twice daily. Following RNA extraction, reverse transcription yielded cDNA that acted as the sequencing template. The method was immunoSEQ multiplex PCR; TCRdb's version includes in-frame clones alone and lacks a portion of them. The sample lists 90,000 to 120,000 clones; roughly 89% were seen once. The sequences come from CD8+ T cells sorted from blood, collected at week 24, from a patient treated with tofacitinib. These receptors were obtained from a human donor with alopecia areata.

V gene TRBV4-1 combines with J gene TRBJ2-5, with TRBD2 matching over 13 bases. There are 15 residues in the CDR3. V lost 5 bases, J lost 2 bases, and 2 bases stayed unmatched. In germline, CDR1 is MGHRA, CDR2 YSYEKL. The CDR3 bases are TGCGCCAGCAGCATACTAGCGGGGGGGCAAGAGACCCAGTACTTC. Protein product: CASSILAGGQETQYF.

The chain combines TRBV27 with TRBJ1-2; 7 bases align to TRBD1. The CDR3 length is 13 residues. V lost 5 bases to trimming and J lost 8 bases; unmatched junction nucleotides: 8. CDR1 and CDR2 from the germline V gene are MNHEY and SMNVEV (reference sequence). Here the CDR3 reads CASSRGQGDGYTF. As DNA, the CDR3 is TGTGCCAGCAGTAGGGGCCAGGGGGACGGCTACACCTTC.

The genes are TRBV5-6 and TRBJ1-2; D ambiguous. CDR1 SGHDT and CDR2 YYEEEE come from the germline V gene. The CDR3 consists of 14 residues. V lost 2 bases, J lost 7 bases, and 15 bases lay in between. The CDR3 loop reads CASSFGRTLIGYTF. The CDR3 bases are TGTGCCAGCAGCTTCGGCAGAACCCTAATTGGCTACACCTTC.

The chain uses TRBV4-3 and TRBJ1-2; TRBD1 might be the D (6 bases). Trimming shortened V by 0 bases and J by 12 bases, and 14 bases separated the two germline ends. This CDR3 contains 13 residues. Per the germline V gene, CDR1 is LGHNA and CDR2 is YSLEER. The CDR3 protein is CASSQDPGTHHTF. DNA for the CDR3: TGCGCCAGCAGCCAAGATCCCGGGACACACCACACCTTC.

This chain connects TRBV14 to TRBJ2-7; no definite D call. Trimming stripped 0 bases from V and 6 bases from J, with 9 bases between. The CDR3 has 13 amino acids. Per germline, CDR1 SGHDN and CDR2 FVKESK. DNA for the CDR3: TGTGCCAGCAGCCAAGAGGCCTATGGCGAGCAGTACTTC. Encoded protein: CASSQEAYGEQYF.

This clone was detected only once. V and J are TRBV9 and TRBJ1-1, with a tentative D call TRBD1 (6 bases). The germline gives CDR1 SGDLS, CDR2 YYNGEE. The CDR3 sequence is 16 residues long. Deletions cut 5 bases from V and 3 bases from J, with 20 bases between. The CDR3 DNA reads TGTGCCAGCAGGAGGGGAAGGGGGATGTTCGACACTGAAGCTTTCTTT. This encodes CASRRGRGMFDTEAFF. Supplemented by reference TRBV9 and TRBJ1-1, the full variable domain reads DSGVTQTPKHLITATGQRVTLRCSPRSGDLSVYWYQQSLDQGLQFLIQYYNGEERAKGNILERFSAQQFPDLHSELNLSSLELGDSALYFCASRRGRGMFDTEAFFGQGTRLTVV.

This clone was seen a handful of times. V usage is TRBV4-3 and J usage is TRBJ2-1; possible D gene TRBD2, 5 bases. The V gene's germline CDR1 is LGHNA and CDR2 YSLEER. V lost 3 bases to trimming and J lost 0 bases, with 12 bases between them. This CDR3 region has 16 residues. This CDR3 is CASSQHARDSYNEQFF. The DNA for the CDR3 is TGCGCCAGCAGCCAGCATGCCCGGGACTCCTACAATGAGCAGTTCTTC.

The chain links TRBV19 to TRBJ1-2; D unclear. The germline V and J ends were trimmed by 0 bases and 4 bases, with 12 bases remaining between them. There are 15 residues in the CDR3. Germline-derived CDR1 and CDR2 are LNHDA and SQIVND (reference sequence). CDR3 in DNA: TGTGCCAGTAGTATAGAATGGATGCGGGCCTATGGCTACACCTTC. It specifies CASSIEWMRAYGYTF.

In nucleotides, the CDR3 is TGTGCCAGCAGCTTATCCGCCTACGAGCAGTACTTC. Amino acid sequence: CASSLSAYEQYF. The chain has TRBV7-9 and TRBJ2-7; unclear D gene. The CDR3 loop spans 12 amino acids. The V gene lost 2 bases and the J gene lost 2 bases, with 4 bases spanning the gap. Germline CDR1 is SEHNR and CDR2 is FQNEAQ (reference sequence).

As for this clone: Other DNA sequences within the sample encode an identical CDR3. V is TRBV7-2 and J is TRBJ2-5; 11 positions match TRBD2. Germline assignment: CDR1 SGHTA and CDR2 FQGNSA. With 2 bases clipped from V and 3 bases from J, the junction kept 5 bases outside the gene matches. The CDR3 has 16 residues. In nucleotides, the CDR3 is TGTGCCAGCAGCTTACTACTAGCGGGGGCCAAAGAGACCCAGTACTTC. Amino acid sequence: CASSLLLAGAKETQYF.

The chain links TRBV4-3 to TRBJ2-1; 7 bases align to TRBD1. CDR3 length: 13 amino acids. Germline V gives CDR1 LGHNA, CDR2 YSLEER. Losses at the gene ends were 6 bases for V and 9 bases for J; bases not matched to a gene: 8. The CDR3 DNA reads as TGCGCCAGCAGTCCCACGACAGGGATTGAGCAGTTCTTC. Its protein product is CASSPTTGIEQFF.

The chain carries TRBV15 and TRBJ2-5, with 8 bases lining up with TRBD1. TRBJ2-7 explains the end of the DNA better; the J call may be wrong. The CDR3 totals 15 residues. Germline loops: CDR1 LNHNV, CDR2 YYDKDF (reference sequence). The chain's CDR3 is CATSAGQGRSYEQYF. The CDR3 region has the DNA TGTGCCACCAGCGCAGGACAGGGTAGGTCCTACGAGCAGTACTTC.

The count of this clone is one. The J gene is TRBJ2-7, the V gene TRBV5-6; tentatively, D is TRBD2 (5 bases). This CDR3 has 13 residues. Germline V gives CDR1 SGHDT, CDR2 YYEEEE. With 3 bases removed from V and 7 bases from J, the gap between germline ends came to 14 bases. The CDR3: CASSSRTVLEQYF. As DNA, the CDR3 is TGTGCCAGCAGCTCCAGGACTGTTTTAGAGCAGTACTTC.

This clone occurred once. The chain uses TRBV6-5 and TRBJ2-3; D unresolved. The germline V gene encodes CDR1 MNHEY and CDR2 SVGAGI. V lost 3 bases, J lost 0 bases, and 4 bases lay in between. There are 13 residues in the CDR3. CDR3 region: CASSYFSTDTQYF. The DNA for the CDR3 is TGTGCCAGCAGTTATTTTAGCACAGATACGCAGTATTTT.

This clone was counted only a few times. The chain couples TRBV7-8 to TRBJ1-1; D ambiguous. Germline V gene lookup returns CDR1 SGHVS and CDR2 FQNEAQ. The CDR3 consists of 14 residues. Trimming left V 6 bases short and J 4 bases short, with 15 bases between. The CDR3 spells CASRPLGESTEAFF. The CDR3 DNA is TGTGCCAGCAGACCTCTCGGGGAGAGCACTGAAGCTTTCTTT.

The chain joins TRBV19 to TRBJ2-5; 10 positions match TRBD1. This CDR3 is built from 15 residues. V shed 7 bases and J 5 bases; nucleotides not matched to a gene: 10. In germline, CDR1 is LNHDA, CDR2 SQIVND (reference sequence). CDR3 DNA sequence: TGTGCCAGTATCCCCTCCGTGGACAGGGGGGAGACCCAGTACTTC. It is translated as CASIPSVDRGETQYF.

In its sample, this clone was seen once. CDR3 sequence: CASSQDSGANVLTF. The CDR3 nucleotides read TGCGCCAGCAGCCAAGACTCTGGGGCCAACGTCCTGACTTTC. This chain uses TRBV4-3 with TRBJ2-6; D is uncertain. The germline gives CDR1 LGHNA, CDR2 YSLEER. The ends were cut back, 0 bases at V and 0 bases at J, with 0 bases in the middle. CDR3 length equals 14 residues.

The genes are TRBV19 and TRBJ2-6; unclear D gene. V shed 7 bases and J shed 0 bases, with 13 bases lying between them. The CDR3 is 16 residues long. The V gene's germline CDR1 is LNHDA and CDR2 SQIVND (reference sequence). The CDR3 reads CASTERLNSGANVLTF. As DNA, the CDR3 is TGTGCCAGTACGGAGCGCTTAAACTCTGGGGCCAACGTCCTGACTTTC. The whole variable domain, remainder taken from reference TRBV19 and TRBJ2-6, is DGGITQSPKYLFRKEGQNVTLSCEQNLNHDAMYWYRQDPGQGLRLIYYSQIVNDFQKGDIAEGYSVSREKKESFPLTVTSAQKNPTAFYLCASTERLNSGANVLTFGAGSRLTVL.

The table lists this clone with a count of one. The chain is built from TRBV7-2 and TRBJ2-5; D perhaps matches TRBD2 (5 bases). Germline lookup yields CDR1 SGHTA and CDR2 FQGNSA. V was pared by 3 bases and J by 5 bases, with 16 bases between. The CDR3 totals 15 residues. CDR3: CASSFVLARSETQYF. The CDR3 nucleotides read TGTGCCAGCAGCTTCGTATTAGCGCGGTCGGAGACCCAGTACTTC.

This clone has just a few counts. The chain uses TRBV7-9 and TRBJ2-7; D unclear. The CDR3 is made up of 13 amino acids. V lost 1 base and J lost 6, with 10 bases in between. CDR1 and CDR2 from the germline V gene are SEHNR and FQNEAQ (reference sequence). The DNA of the CDR3 is TGTGCCAGCAGCTTAGGTAGCATTGGCGAGCAGTACTTC. Amino acid sequence: CASSLGSIGEQYF.

The chain has TRBV6-5 and TRBJ2-1; D remains ambiguous. This CDR3 spans 15 amino acids. Germline CDR1 is MNHEY and CDR2 is SVGAGI. The germline V and J ends were trimmed by 6 bases and 0 bases, with 12 bases remaining between them. CDR3 in DNA: TGTGCCAGCAGCAAACAACAGAGCTCCTACAATGAGCAGTTCTTC. It is translated as CASSKQQSSYNEQFF.